Following are 26 T cell receptor beta chains from one sample sequenced in a study of long-term antiretroviral therapy in people with HIV. immunoSEQ v3.0 was run at survey level. Profiling relied on immunoSEQ multiplex PCR, and the TCRdb table lists in-frame clones only, not all of them. This sample has 25,000 or so clones, with approximately 90% found just once. The sample consisted of unsorted PBMCs, taken 1.9 years after starting antiretroviral therapy. Every receptor here comes from a woman aged 25 to 39 with HIV.

The chain has TRBV27 and TRBJ2-7; D not certain. In germline, CDR1 is MNHEY, CDR2 SMNVEV (reference sequence). This CDR3 is 14 amino acids long. Trimming took off 3 bases at V and 2 bases at J, with 11 bases between the two ends. Here the CDR3 DNA reads TGTGCCAGCAGTTTTGGTACAGAAACCTACGAGCAGTACTTC. Amino acids: CASSFGTETYEQYF.

This clone was recorded once. The chain combines TRBV9 with TRBJ1-1; no clear D gene. The germline V and J ends were trimmed by 0 bases and 0 bases, with 6 bases remaining between them. The CDR3 has 14 residues. Germline V gene lookup returns CDR1 SGDLS and CDR2 YYNGEE. The CDR3, as DNA: TGTGCCAGCAGCGTAGGTGGGGTGAACACTGAAGCTTTCTTT. This codes for CASSVGGVNTEAFF.

V usage is TRBV5-1 and J usage is TRBJ2-3; D possibly matches TRBD1 or TRBD2 (6 bases each). Germline assignment: CDR1 SGHRS and CDR2 YFSETQ. This CDR3 region has 18 residues. Deletions cut 1 base from V and 6 bases from J, with 24 bases between. The CDR3 DNA reads TGCGCCAGCAGCTTGAACGTTTTTAGGGGGGCCGGGTCTGATACGCAGTATTTT. This sequence encodes CASSLNVFRGAGSDTQYF.

The gene calls are TRBV7-9 and TRBJ2-2; 7 bases match TRBD1. The length of the CDR3 is 16 residues. Germline CDR1 reads SEHNR; CDR2 reads FQNEAQ (reference sequence). J was trimmed by 0 bases and V by 3 bases; bases with no gene match: 4. The CDR3 DNA reads TGTGCCAGCAGCTTTAGGACAGGCCCGAACACCGGGGAGCTGTTTTTT. Its protein product is CASSFRTGPNTGELFF.

This chain links TRBV25-1 with TRBJ1-2; D unclear. The CDR3 is made up of 12 amino acids. Trimming removed 3 bases at V and 5 bases at J, with 7 bases between. The germline V gene encodes CDR1 MGHDK and CDR2 SYGVNS. CDR3 nucleotide sequence: TGTGCCAGCAGTGACGGGAGTTATGGCTACACCTTC. Protein: CASSDGSYGYTF.

The chain uses TRBV6-1 and TRBJ2-7; 7 nucleotides match TRBD2. The CDR3 runs to 15 residues. Germline CDR1 MNHNS, CDR2 SASEGT. Trimming cost V 4 bases and J 2 bases; bases outside gene matches: 8. Here the CDR3 DNA reads TGTGCCAGCAGTGTGGAGGGCGGGGGACCCTACGAGCAGTACGTC. This sequence encodes CASSVEGGGPYEQYV.

This rearrangement joins TRBV14 to TRBJ2-7; TRBD1 agrees at 12 bases. CDR1 SGHDN and CDR2 FVKESK come from the germline V gene. Unmatched junction bases numbered 12, after V lost 0 bases and J lost 3 bases. CDR3 length: 19 residues. Here the CDR3 DNA reads TGTGCCAGCAGCCAAGATAAAGGGGCCGGGACAGGGGGCAACTACGAGCAGTACTTC. This sequence encodes CASSQDKGAGTGGNYEQYF.

In DNA form, the CDR3 reads TGTGCCAGCAGTTTTACAGGGACGTTGAACACCGGGGAGCTGTTTTTT. This encodes CASSFTGTLNTGELFF. The gene calls are TRBV27 and TRBJ2-2; possible D gene TRBD1, 6 bases. The germline V gene encodes CDR1 MNHEY and CDR2 SMNVEV (reference sequence). The CDR3 sequence is 16 residues long. Trimming left V 3 bases short and J 1 base short, with 12 bases between.

The J gene is TRBJ2-3, the V gene TRBV6-6, with 12 nucleotides matching TRBD1. The CDR3 runs to 16 residues. CDR1 is MNHNY and CDR2 is SVGAGI in the germline V gene (reference sequence). V lost 0 bases, J lost 4 bases, and 2 bases stayed unmatched. As DNA, the CDR3 is TGTGCCAGCAGTTACTCCGGGACAGGGGGCTCAGATACGCAGTATTTT. It encodes CASSYSGTGGSDTQYF.

The rearrangement joins TRBV2 to TRBJ2-2; 7 bases align to TRBD1. Germline V lookup: CDR1 SNHLY, CDR2 FYNNEI. V was clipped by 4 bases and J by 4 bases; unmatched bases: 9. CDR3 size: 16 residues. CDR3 in DNA: TGTGCCAGCAGTGGACAGGGAAACCGTATCACCGGGGAGCTGTTTTTT. Translation: CASSGQGNRITGELFF.

The chain links TRBV6-1 to TRBJ2-7; D remains ambiguous. The CDR3 loop spans 10 amino acids. With 10 bases removed from V and 4 bases from J, the gap between germline ends came to 8 bases. Per the germline V gene, CDR1 is MNHNS and CDR2 is SASEGT. The CDR3: CATSEYEQYV. CDR3 coding DNA: TGTGCCACATCCGAGTACGAGCAGTACGTC.

V and J are TRBV11-2 and TRBJ2-5; D is unclear. There are 15 residues in the CDR3. Germline CDR1 is SGHAT and CDR2 is FQNNGV. V lost 5 bases, J lost 1 base, and 14 bases lay in between. Written as DNA, the CDR3 is TGTGCCAGCAGCGGGCGCGGCAGCTCCCAAGAGACCCAGTACTTC. Translation gives CASSGRGSSQETQYF.

This chain connects TRBV7-9 to TRBJ1-1, with unresolved D. V was shortened by 5 bases and J by 0 bases, with 4 bases between the two germline ends. This CDR3 is built from 12 residues. Per germline, CDR1 SEHNR and CDR2 FQNEAQ (reference sequence). The chain's CDR3 is CASSPMNTEAFF. CDR3 nucleotides: TGTGCCAGCAGCCCGATGAACACTGAAGCTTTCTTT.

This clone appeared a single time. This chain connects TRBV29-1 to TRBJ1-1; unclear D gene. V dropped 7 bases and J dropped 0 bases, with 15 bases sitting between them. This CDR3 comprises 14 residues. Germline values: CDR1 SQVTM, CDR2 ANQGSEA. As DNA, the CDR3 is TGCAGCGGATCCGCAGTAGGTATGAACACTGAAGCTTTCTTT. Protein: CSGSAVGMNTEAFF.

The rearrangement joins TRBV18 to TRBJ2-3, with TRBD1 matching 7 bases. The junction had 12 bases not matched to a gene; V was cut back by 6 bases and J by 3 bases. The CDR3 consists of 16 residues. Germline CDR1 reads KGHSH; CDR2 reads LQKENI. CDR3 in amino acids: CASSTGDRAVTDTQYF. The CDR3 DNA sequence: TGTGCCAGCTCCACGGGCGACAGGGCTGTTACAGATACGCAGTATTTT.

The chain couples TRBV19 to TRBJ1-2; D may be TRBD1 (5 bases). Germline V gene lookup returns CDR1 LNHDA and CDR2 SQIVND (reference sequence). The CDR3 runs to 13 residues. V was cut by 3 bases and J by 7 bases, with 12 bases left in between. The CDR3 bases are TGTGCCAGTAGTATGAATAGGGGTTCTGGCTACACCTTC. It yields the protein CASSMNRGSGYTF.

The chain uses TRBV7-8 and TRBJ1-5; no clear D gene. Trimming removed 1 base at V and 5 bases at J, with 6 bases between. The CDR3 extends over 13 amino acids. The germline CDR1 and CDR2 sequences are SGHVS and FQNEAQ. The CDR3 reads CASSLEVDQPQHF. The DNA for the CDR3 is TGTGCCAGCAGCTTAGAGGTTGATCAGCCCCAGCATTTT.

This chain joins TRBV6-6 and TRBJ1-6, with D hard to call. The germline V gene encodes CDR1 MNHNY and CDR2 SVGAGI (reference sequence). V dropped 7 bases and J dropped 0 bases, with 7 bases sitting between them. The CDR3 runs 14 residues. Written as DNA, the CDR3 is TGTGCCAGCACCACAGACTCCTATAATTCACCCCTCCACTTT. The encoded protein is CASTTDSYNSPLHF.

CDR3 nucleotides: TGCGCCAGCAGCCAAGGTTATAGCAATCAGCCCCAGCATTTT. This gives the protein CASSQGYSNQPQHF. The rearrangement links TRBV4-1 to TRBJ1-5; no clear D. CDR1 and CDR2 from the germline V gene are MGHRA and YSYEKL. V lost 1 base to trimming and J lost 0 bases, with 4 bases between them. The CDR3 is 14 amino acids.

In nucleotides, the CDR3 is TGTGCCAGCAGCTTAGAACCCGGCGCTAGCACAGATACGCAGTATTTT. This encodes CASSLEPGASTDTQYF. The chain recombines TRBV7-9 with TRBJ2-3; D remains ambiguous. The V end was cut by 1 base, the J end by 0 bases, with 11 bases between. The CDR3 totals 16 residues. Germline V gene sequence: CDR1 SEHNR, CDR2 FQNEAQ (reference sequence).

V usage is TRBV19 and J usage is TRBJ1-1; TRBD1 agrees at 9 bases. The CDR3 length is 15 residues. Germline CDR1 reads LNHDA; CDR2 reads SQIVND (reference sequence). J gave up 5 bases and V 5 bases, and 9 bases lay outside the gene matches. The CDR3 reads CASSPGTGLRTEAFF. The CDR3 DNA follows: TGTGCCAGTAGTCCCGGGACAGGGCTGCGAACTGAAGCTTTCTTT.

The V gene is TRBV5-1, the J gene TRBJ1-6; D call uncertain. V lost 5 bases and J lost 6, with 12 bases in between. The CDR3 length is 14 residues. Germline V gene sequence: CDR1 SGHRS, CDR2 YFSETQ. The CDR3, as DNA: TGCGCCAGCAGTTCCAGGACCCCTAATTCACCCCTCCACTTT. Translation gives CASSSRTPNSPLHF.

This sequence joins TRBV19 and TRBJ2-1; perhaps TRBD2 as D (5 bases). V shed 4 bases and J shed 9 bases, with 10 bases lying between them. The CDR3 covers 12 residues. Germline CDR1 LNHDA, CDR2 SQIVND (reference sequence). DNA for the CDR3: TGTGCCAGTAGTACTCGGGGTCTTGAGCAGTTCTTC. Amino acids: CASSTRGLEQFF. Full variable domain (rest looked up from reference TRBV19 and TRBJ2-1): DGGITQSPKYLFRKEGQNVTLSCEQNLNHDAMYWYRQDPGQGLRLIYYSQIVNDFQKGDIAEGYSVSREKKESFPLTVTSAQKNPTAFYLCASSTRGLEQFFGPGTRLTVL.

This chain connects TRBV12-5 to TRBJ2-2; D uncertain. V was clipped by 0 bases and J by 7 bases, with 6 bases between them. This CDR3 has 13 residues. Germline V gene data show CDR1 as LGHNT and CDR2 as FRNRAP. The DNA for the CDR3 is TGTGCTAGTGGTTTGGTATATCGCGGGGAGCTGTTTTTT. Its protein is CASGLVYRGELFF.

This chain connects TRBV6-5 to TRBJ1-6; D call uncertain. V was trimmed by 2 bases and J by 10 bases, leaving 6 bases between them. The CDR3 consists of 12 residues. Germline V gene data show CDR1 as MNHEY and CDR2 as SVGAGI. The CDR3 sequence is CASSYLGSPLHF. The DNA for the CDR3 is TGTGCCAGCAGTTACCTAGGCTCACCCCTCCACTTT.

The V gene is TRBV6-6, the J gene TRBJ1-1; D is unresolved. The germline gives CDR1 MNHNY, CDR2 SVGAGI (reference sequence). V shed 7 bases and J shed 2 bases, with 14 bases lying between them. This CDR3 is 14 amino acids long. The CDR3: CASTNSWQNTEAFF. CDR3 coding DNA: TGTGCCAGCACAAACTCGTGGCAAAACACTGAAGCTTTCTTT.